The clone carrying this TCR beta chain was observed a few times. These data come from a study of blood T cell repertoires in COVID-19. Background on the study: Italy, Spain and the United States were the sources of the convalescent and acute COVID-19 samples.

The CDR3 consists of 15 residues. V was trimmed by 6 bases and J by 0 bases, leaving 14 bases between them. Germline V CDR1 and CDR2: MNHEY, SVGAGI. As handled by the study authors: Amplification of reference gene primers provided the estimated nucleated cell counts. The assay was immunoSEQ multiplex PCR, and TCRdb's table has in-frame clones only and misses some. For V, J and clone size, that table is used; D and trimming come from the DNA. The data contain roughly 190,000 clones, about 83% of them singletons. Material for sequencing was peripheral blood. The TCR was taken from a man in his fifties or sixties with active or convalescent COVID-19. This chain joins TRBV6-5 and TRBJ1-1; D is possibly TRBD1 (6 bases). This CDR3 is CASRTSHRVNTEAFF. Written as DNA, the CDR3 is TGTGCCAGCAGAACCTCGCACAGGGTGAACACTGAAGCTTTCTTT.